These 21 T cell receptor beta chains were all obtained from the same sample, sequenced in a study of tumor T cells in aggressive B-cell lymphoma (TCRdb year 2017). Receptor amplification or capture employed the immunoSEQ multiplex PCR assay. TCRdb limited this immuneACCESS table to in-frame rearrangements with V and J called. A share of clones is missing; checked studies link under half to unresolved V genes, and the rest is unexplained. For this sample there are under 3,500 clones; 88% appear just once. The ten biggest clones cover 3% to 4.5% of the sample. Sequenced input: tumor tissue. The receptors here all came from an adult with diffuse large B cell lymphoma.

The CDR3 DNA sequence: TGTGCCAGTAGTATAGTATTAGCGACACTAGGGAATGAGCAGTTCTTC. This gives the protein CASSIVLATLGNEQFF. This sequence joins TRBV19 and TRBJ2-1; D perhaps matches TRBD2 (5 bases). The CDR3 runs to 16 residues. Per germline, CDR1 LNHDA and CDR2 SQIVND (reference sequence). Between the trimmed V and J ends, which lost 1 base and 7 bases, there was a span of 17 bases.

The chain links TRBV7-8 to TRBJ2-3; a possible D gene is TRBD2 (6 bases). The CDR3 totals 15 residues. The ends were cut back, 1 base at V and 3 bases at J, with 11 bases in the middle. Germline CDR1 SGHVS, CDR2 FQNEAQ. The CDR3 nucleotides read TGTGCCAGCAGCTTAGACGGGAGCTCGACAGATACGCAGTATTTT. It yields the protein CASSLDGSSTDTQYF. Full variable domain (rest looked up from reference TRBV7-8 and TRBJ2-3): GAGVSQSPRYKVAKRGQDVALRCDPISGHVSLFWYQQALGQGPEFLTYFQNEAQLDKSGLPSDRFFAERPEGSVSTLKIQRTQQEDSAVYLCASSLDGSSTDTQYFGPGTRLTVL.

The chain uses TRBV6-5 and TRBJ1-1; tentative D call: TRBD1 (6 bases). CDR3 length equals 13 residues. Germline V gene sequence: CDR1 MNHEY, CDR2 SVGAGI. V dropped 6 bases and J dropped 1 base, with 9 bases sitting between them. The CDR3 nucleotides read TGTGCCAGCAGCGTGACAGGGAACACTGAAGCTTTCTTT. This translates into CASSVTGNTEAFF.

The chain uses TRBV5-4 and TRBJ1-2; D gene uncertain. The germline V gene has CDR1 SGHNT and CDR2 YYREEE (reference sequence). The CDR3 spans 14 residues. Trimming removed 4 bases at V and 5 bases at J, with 15 bases between. CDR3 loop: CASSPDFQPYGYTF. The CDR3 DNA follows: TGTGCCAGCAGCCCGGACTTTCAACCTTATGGCTACACCTTC.

The chain's CDR3 is CASGTWTGVYGYTF. CDR3 coding DNA: TGTGCTAGTGGTACATGGACAGGGGTATATGGCTACACCTTC. V usage is TRBV12-5 and J usage is TRBJ1-2, with 9 bases lining up with TRBD1. The CDR3 loop spans 14 amino acids. The V and J ends lost 5 bases and 5 bases, in that order; junction bases with no gene match: 6. CDR1 is LGHNT and CDR2 is FRNRAP in the germline V gene.

V and J are TRBV27 and TRBJ2-1; 12 positions agree with TRBD1. Germline V gene sequence: CDR1 MNHEY, CDR2 SMNVEV (reference sequence). This CDR3 comprises 17 residues. J gave up 10 bases and V 5 bases, and 15 bases lay outside the gene matches. DNA of the CDR3: TGTGCCAGCAGTCCTCCCACCTTGGGACAGGGGGCCAACGAGCAGTTCTTC. This codes for CASSPPTLGQGANEQFF.

The genes are TRBV6-5 and TRBJ2-5, with D perhaps TRBD1 (6 bases). The CDR3 has 13 residues. Germline CDR1 reads MNHEY; CDR2 reads SVGAGI. Trimming left V 2 bases short and J 6 bases short, with 10 bases between. The CDR3 loop is CASSYGQGKTQYF. The CDR3 DNA reads TGTGCCAGCAGTTACGGCCAGGGGAAGACCCAGTACTTC.

The rearrangement uses TRBV6-5 and TRBJ2-1, with 7 bases matching TRBD2. Germline loops: CDR1 MNHEY, CDR2 SVGAGI. This CDR3 comprises 15 residues. The J segment lost 4 bases and the V segment lost 5 bases, leaving 8 bases of the junction unmatched. As DNA, the CDR3 is TGTGCCAGCAGTGTTTCGGGAGGCCCTTACAATGAGCAGTTCTTC. Encoded protein: CASSVSGGPYNEQFF.

V and J are TRBV7-3 and TRBJ2-2; the match to TRBD2 covers 8 bases. Germline values: CDR1 SGHTA, CDR2 FQGTGA. Trimming took 3 bases from V and 4 from J; bases not matched to a gene: 4. The CDR3 is 15 residues long. The CDR3 here is CASSFTGGATGELFF. CDR3 nucleotide sequence: TGTGCCAGCAGCTTTACCGGGGGGGCCACCGGGGAGCTGTTTTTT.

J is TRBJ1-2 and V is TRBV5-1, with a weak D call TRBD1 (5 bases). Germline CDR1 SGHRS, CDR2 YFSETQ. Trimming took off 0 bases at V and 8 bases at J, with 8 bases between the two ends. The CDR3 extends over 12 amino acids. The CDR3 loop is CASSLEGFGYTF. The CDR3, as DNA: TGCGCCAGCAGCTTGGAGGGGTTCGGCTACACCTTC.

This clone has a single count. The chain employs TRBV20-1 and TRBJ1-2; weak D call: TRBD1 (5 bases). The CDR3 contains 11 residues. Trimming pared 4 bases from V and 7 bases from J, leaving 10 bases between. CDR1 is DFQATT, CDR2 SNEGSKA, per germline (reference sequence). CDR3 loop: CSATRVGGYTF. CDR3 bases: TGCAGTGCTACCAGGGTCGGTGGCTACACCTTC.

This clone has a single count. This chain links TRBV30 with TRBJ2-2; a weak D match, TRBD1 (6 bases). The CDR3 spans 15 residues. V lost 3 bases and J lost 7, with 18 bases in between. CDR1 GTSNPN and CDR2 SVGIG come from the germline V gene (reference sequence). In nucleotides, the CDR3 is TGTGCCTGGAGGTCCGGGACACCCAAGATCGGGGAGCTGTTTTTT. Amino acid sequence: CAWRSGTPKIGELFF.

The chain employs TRBV7-3 and TRBJ2-2, with TRBD2 identical over 8 bases. The V segment lost 4 bases and the J segment 5 bases; nucleotides outside the gene matches: 9. The CDR3 is 16 residues long. Germline V gene data show CDR1 as SGHTA and CDR2 as FQGTGA. The CDR3 DNA reads as TGTGCCAGCAGCTCCCTAGCGGGCCGGTCGACCGGGGAGCTGTTTTTT. Translation gives CASSSLAGRSTGELFF.

V gene TRBV6-1 combines with J gene TRBJ1-1; weak D call: TRBD1 (5 bases). Germline V gene lookup returns CDR1 MNHNS and CDR2 SASEGT. V dropped 1 base and J dropped 8 bases, with 11 bases sitting between them. This CDR3 is 13 amino acids long. CDR3 sequence: CASSEGMTAEAFF. CDR3 sequence (DNA): TGTGCCAGCAGTGAAGGGATGACAGCCGAAGCTTTCTTT.

This clone has only a few counts. The chain combines TRBV18 with TRBJ1-3; D remains ambiguous. Deletions cut 3 bases from V and 2 bases from J, with 8 bases between. The CDR3 contains 14 residues. Per germline, CDR1 KGHSH and CDR2 LQKENI. As DNA, the CDR3 is TGTGCCAGCTCACCCGGCCGGGCTGGAAACACCATATATTTT. It codes for CASSPGRAGNTIYF.

The chain has TRBV19 and TRBJ2-2; the D is unclear. The ends were cut back, 1 base at V and 4 bases at J, with 13 bases in the middle. CDR1 and CDR2 from the germline V gene are LNHDA and SQIVND (reference sequence). The CDR3 has 16 residues. CDR3 sequence: CASSIVARLGTGELFF. The CDR3, as DNA: TGTGCCAGTAGTATAGTTGCGAGGTTGGGCACCGGGGAGCTGTTTTTT.

As concerns this clone: Relative to the germline gene, one junction end is altered; a read error may explain this. The chain employs TRBV7-8 and TRBJ2-2, with 8 bases fitting TRBD1. The V gene's germline CDR1 is SGHVS and CDR2 FQNEAQ. This CDR3 is built from 17 residues. This chain's CDR3 is CASSLGGTGFNTGKLFF. DNA of the CDR3: TGTGCCAGCAGCTTAGGAGGGACAGGATTTAACACCGGGAAGCTGTTTTTT.

This chain joins TRBV6-5 and TRBJ2-7; 8 bases agree with TRBD1. Germline trimming cut 8 bases from V and 7 bases from J; bases unmatched to any gene: 16. The CDR3 spans 15 residues. CDR1 is MNHEY and CDR2 is SVGAGI in the germline V gene. The CDR3 DNA reads as TGTGCCAGCGAAATGGTCGGGACAGGTGGGATGGAGCAGTACTTC. It encodes CASEMVGTGGMEQYF.

This clone has only one observation. The V gene is TRBV5-1, the J gene TRBJ2-1; possible D gene TRBD1, 7 bases. CDR1 and CDR2 from the germline V gene are SGHRS and YFSETQ. There are 15 residues in the CDR3. The V gene lost 4 bases and the J gene lost 1 base, with 12 bases spanning the gap. CDR3 sequence (DNA): TGCGCCAGCAGCGTCGCGGGACAGTCCTACAATGAGCAGTTCTTC. Protein product: CASSVAGQSYNEQFF.

V and J are TRBV7-2 and TRBJ2-1; tentative D call: TRBD1 (5 bases). CDR3 length: 15 residues. Trimming left V 5 bases short and J 0 bases short, with 11 bases between. Germline V gene data show CDR1 as SGHTA and CDR2 as FQGNSA. DNA for the CDR3: TGTGCCAGCAGCGAAGGGGTGGGCTCCTACAATGAGCAGTTCTTC. It translates to CASSEGVGSYNEQFF. The full variable domain, completed using reference TRBV7-2 and TRBJ2-1, is GAGVSQSPSNKVTEKGKDVELRCDPISGHTALYWYRQSLGQGLEFLIYFQGNSAPDKSGLPSDRFSAERTGGSVSTLTIQRTQQEDSAVYLCASSEGVGSYNEQFFGPGTRLTVL.

This clone was counted only a few times. The chain links TRBV18 to TRBJ1-1; D unclear. Looked up from germline, CDR1 is KGHSH and CDR2 is LQKENI. Trimming left V 6 bases short and J 5 bases short, with 13 bases between. This CDR3 is built from 13 residues. In nucleotides, the CDR3 is TGTGCCAGCTCCCTGGAGTCGGGGACTGAAGCTTTCTTT. Residues: CASSLESGTEAFF. The full variable domain, in which reference TRBV18 and TRBJ1-1 provide the parts outside the CDR3, is NAGVMQNPRHLVRRRGQEARLRCSPMKGHSHVYWYRQLPEEGLKFMVYLQKENIIDESGMPKERFSAEFPKEGPSILRIQQVVRGDSAAYFCASSLESGTEAFFGQGTRLTVV.